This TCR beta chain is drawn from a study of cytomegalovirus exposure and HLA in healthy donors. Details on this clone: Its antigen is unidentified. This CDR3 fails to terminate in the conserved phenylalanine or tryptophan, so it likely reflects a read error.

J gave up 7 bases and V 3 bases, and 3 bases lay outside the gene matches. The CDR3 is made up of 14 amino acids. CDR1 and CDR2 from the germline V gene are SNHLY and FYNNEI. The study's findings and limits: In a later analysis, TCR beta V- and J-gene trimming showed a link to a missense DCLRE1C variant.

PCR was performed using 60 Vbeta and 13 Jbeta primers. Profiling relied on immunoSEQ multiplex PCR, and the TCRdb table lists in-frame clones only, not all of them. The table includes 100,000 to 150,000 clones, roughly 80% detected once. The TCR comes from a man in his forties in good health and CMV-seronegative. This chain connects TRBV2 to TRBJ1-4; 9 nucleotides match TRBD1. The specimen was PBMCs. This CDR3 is CASSEGQGGEKLFV. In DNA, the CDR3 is TGTGCCAGCAGTGAGGGACAGGGAGGTGAAAAACTGTTTGTT.